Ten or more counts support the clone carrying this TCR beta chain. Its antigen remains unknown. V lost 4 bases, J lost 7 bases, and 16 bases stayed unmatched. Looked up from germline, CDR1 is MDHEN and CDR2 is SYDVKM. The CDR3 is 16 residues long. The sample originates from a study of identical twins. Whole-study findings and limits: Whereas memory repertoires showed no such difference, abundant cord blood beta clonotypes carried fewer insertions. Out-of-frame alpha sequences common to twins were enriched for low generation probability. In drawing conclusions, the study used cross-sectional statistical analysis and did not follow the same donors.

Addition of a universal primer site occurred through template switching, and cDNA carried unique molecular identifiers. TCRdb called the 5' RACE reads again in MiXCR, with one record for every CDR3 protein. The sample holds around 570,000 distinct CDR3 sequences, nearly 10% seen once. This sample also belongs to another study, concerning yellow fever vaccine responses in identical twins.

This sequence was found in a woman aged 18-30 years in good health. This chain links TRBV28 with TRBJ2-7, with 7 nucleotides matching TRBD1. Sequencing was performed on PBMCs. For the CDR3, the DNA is TGTGCCAGCAGTTCTCCTTTTGGACAGGCCGAGGGGGAGCAGTACTTC. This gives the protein CASSSPFGQAEGEQYF.